These 27 T cell receptor beta chains were all obtained from the same sample, sequenced in a study of long-term antiretroviral therapy in people with HIV. Samples were assayed with immunoSEQ v3.0 at survey level. Sequencing was performed with immunoSEQ multiplex PCR; in TCRdb, only in-frame clones are kept and a portion is missing. The table records about 38,000 clones, 75% to 90% of them present only once. The source was unsorted PBMCs, collected 1.5 years after starting antiretroviral therapy. The receptors stem from a man aged 18 to 29 with HIV.

This chain connects TRBV7-6 to TRBJ1-1; perhaps TRBD1 as D (5 bases). CDR1 is SGHVS and CDR2 is FNYEAQ in the germline V gene. V lost 3 bases, J lost 5 bases, and 10 bases lay in between. CDR3 size: 13 residues. The chain's CDR3 is CASSLGGVTEAFF. DNA of the CDR3: TGTGCCAGCAGCTTGGGGGGGGTTACTGAAGCTTTCTTT.

The genes are TRBV19 and TRBJ2-2; D gene unclear. The germline gives CDR1 LNHDA, CDR2 SQIVND (reference sequence). V was trimmed by 3 bases and J by 5 bases, leaving 7 bases between them. The CDR3 covers 13 residues. The DNA of the CDR3 is TGTGCCAGTAGTATCGGCAGGACCGGGGAGCTGTTTTTT. This gives the protein CASSIGRTGELFF.

The V and J genes are TRBV18 and TRBJ1-1, with TRBD1 matching over 8 bases. The CDR3 consists of 15 residues. Germline V gene lookup returns CDR1 KGHSH and CDR2 LQKENI. V gave up 3 bases and J gave up 4 bases; unmatched junction bases: 7. This CDR3 is CASSPARTGLTEAFF. DNA for the CDR3: TGTGCCAGCTCACCCGCACGGACAGGGCTCACTGAAGCTTTCTTT.

The gene calls are TRBV21-1 and TRBJ2-7; TRBD2 is the table's D call and was not checked against the DNA. TRBV21-1 corresponds to a pseudogene. The CDR3 totals 14 residues. The CDR3 here is CASSTLPRSYEQYF. As DNA, the CDR3 is TGTGCCAGCAGCACTCTTCCTCGCTCCTACGAGCAGTACTTC.

DNA for the CDR3: TGTGCCAGCAGCTTGTGGGACAGGGCCCCTATGAACACTGAAGCTTTCTTT. Its translation: CASSLWDRAPMNTEAFF. V gene TRBV5-6 combines with J gene TRBJ1-1; 9 bases match TRBD1. Trimming took 1 base from V and 0 from J; bases not matched to a gene: 7. There are 17 residues in the CDR3. Germline V lookup: CDR1 SGHDT, CDR2 YYEEEE.

The chain carries TRBV5-8 and TRBJ2-2; TRBD1 matches at 9 bases. The trim removed 0 bases at V and 5 bases at J, leaving 14 bases unmatched. There are 19 residues in the CDR3. Germline V gives CDR1 SGHTS, CDR2 YDEGEE. The CDR3 loop is CASSLETGTGSSRTGELFF. In nucleotides, the CDR3 is TGTGCCAGCAGCTTGGAGACCGGGACAGGGTCATCCCGAACCGGGGAGCTGTTTTTT. Filled out from reference TRBV5-8 and TRBJ2-2, the complete variable domain reads EAGVTQSPTHLIKTRGQQATLRCSPISGHTSVYWYQQALGLGLQFLLWYDEGEERNRGNFPPRFSGRQFPNYSSELNVNALELEDSALYLCASSLETGTGSSRTGELFFGEGSRLTVL.

This clone appeared once. The chain links TRBV19 to TRBJ1-1; 11 nucleotides match TRBD1. V gave up 8 bases and J gave up 5 bases; unmatched junction bases: 10. This CDR3 is built from 15 residues. Germline CDR1 is LNHDA and CDR2 is SQIVND (reference sequence). CDR3 coding DNA: TGTGCCAGTCACCCCCGGGGACAGGGGGATACTGAAGCTTTCTTT. It yields the protein CASHPRGQGDTEAFF.

This chain links TRBV27 with TRBJ1-5; D is undetermined. Trimming shortened V by 6 bases and J by 2 bases, and 11 bases separated the two germline ends. The CDR3 totals 14 residues. Germline V lookup: CDR1 MNHEY, CDR2 SMNVEV (reference sequence). The CDR3 region is CASRAGWGNQPQHF. As DNA, the CDR3 is TGTGCCAGCAGGGCGGGCTGGGGCAATCAGCCCCAGCATTTT.

This clone was found once. V and J are TRBV5-5 and TRBJ2-7; TRBD2 agrees at 8 bases. There are 16 residues in the CDR3. J gave up 2 bases and V 2 bases, and 9 bases lay outside the gene matches. The germline V gene encodes CDR1 SGHKS and CDR2 YYEKEE (reference sequence). The CDR3 DNA reads TGTGCCAGCAGCTTCGAGCTTGCGGGAGGCGCCTACGAGCAGTACTTC. Residues: CASSFELAGGAYEQYF.

The chain is built from TRBV28 and TRBJ1-1; the match to TRBD1 covers 8 bases. This CDR3 region has 14 residues. V lost 5 bases to trimming and J lost 1 base; unmatched junction nucleotides: 3. Per the germline V gene, CDR1 is MDHEN and CDR2 is SYDVKM. CDR3 protein: CASSRTGWNTEAFF. CDR3 nucleotide sequence: TGTGCCAGCAGTAGGACAGGGTGGAACACTGAAGCTTTCTTT.

This sequence joins TRBV4-3 and TRBJ2-3, with D perhaps TRBD2 (6 bases). CDR1 is LGHNA, CDR2 YSLEER, per germline. There are 16 residues in the CDR3. V shed 4 bases and J shed 2 bases, with 16 bases lying between them. CDR3 protein: CASSRGLLTITDTQYF. As DNA, the CDR3 is TGCGCCAGCAGCCGAGGACTACTCACTATCACAGATACGCAGTATTTT.

This sequence joins TRBV28 and TRBJ1-2; unclear D gene. V lost 5 bases, J lost 5 bases, and 6 bases lay in between. The CDR3 contains 11 residues. Germline V lookup: CDR1 MDHEN, CDR2 SYDVKM. The CDR3 region has the DNA TGTGCCAGCAGTGAAATTTATGGCTACACCTTC. This sequence encodes CASSEIYGYTF.

This chain connects TRBV4-2 to TRBJ2-2; 9 nucleotides agree with TRBD1. CDR1 is LGHNA, CDR2 YNFKEQ, per germline. The CDR3 loop spans 15 amino acids. V shed 0 bases, J shed 6 bases, and the junction held 2 bases outside the gene matches. CDR3 in amino acids: CASSQDTGGAGELFF. In DNA form, the CDR3 reads TGTGCCAGCAGCCAAGATACAGGGGGCGCCGGGGAGCTGTTTTTT.

This chain uses TRBV9 with TRBJ2-5; 7 positions agree with TRBD1. Trimming cost V 4 bases and J 2 bases; bases outside gene matches: 8. The CDR3 length is 15 residues. Looked up from germline, CDR1 is SGDLS and CDR2 is YYNGEE. CDR3 coding DNA: TGTGCCAGCAGCACCAGGACAGGCTCACAAGAGACCCAGTACTTC. It specifies CASSTRTGSQETQYF.

This rearrangement joins TRBV28 to TRBJ2-7; no clear D. The germline CDR1 and CDR2 sequences are MDHEN and SYDVKM. The V end lost 1 base, the J end lost 2 bases, and 6 bases lay between the germline ends. The CDR3 runs 13 residues. CDR3 sequence reads: CASSLSGPYEQYF. The CDR3 nucleotides read TGTGCCAGCAGTTTATCGGGTCCCTACGAGCAGTACTTC.

The V gene is TRBV7-9, the J gene TRBJ2-4; 11 bases are shared with TRBD1. The germline V gene encodes CDR1 SEHNR and CDR2 FQNEAQ (reference sequence). V dropped 4 bases and J dropped 6; count of bases not matched to a gene: 5. There are 15 residues in the CDR3. The CDR3 DNA sequence: TGTGCCAGCAGCTCAAGCGGGACAGGGGGAAACATTCAGTACTTC. Translated: CASSSSGTGGNIQYF.

V gene TRBV28 combines with J gene TRBJ2-3; no firm D call. CDR3 length: 11 amino acids. The V end was cut by 6 bases, the J end by 6 bases, with 7 bases between. Germline assignment: CDR1 MDHEN and CDR2 SYDVKM. For the CDR3, the DNA is TGTGCCAGCAGCAATAGGGATACGCAGTATTTT. Translating it yields CASSNRDTQYF.

The V and J genes are TRBV7-3 and TRBJ2-1; 8 bases line up with TRBD2. V gave up 4 bases and J gave up 1 base; unmatched junction bases: 9. The germline V gene has CDR1 SGHTA and CDR2 FQGTGA. The CDR3 has 17 amino acids. CDR3 loop: CASSSDSSGSSYNEQFF. CDR3 sequence (DNA): TGTGCCAGCAGCTCGGATTCAAGCGGGAGTTCCTACAATGAGCAGTTCTTC.

This chain uses TRBV10-2 with TRBJ2-7, with 7 positions matching TRBD1. Germline trimming cut 6 bases from V and 4 bases from J; bases unmatched to any gene: 6. The germline CDR1 and CDR2 sequences are WSHSY and SAAADI. This CDR3 is 13 amino acids long. The CDR3 DNA sequence: TGCGCCAGCAGGTTACAGGGGTCTTACGAGCAGTACTTC. Its protein is CASRLQGSYEQYF.

The chain couples TRBV14 to TRBJ2-2; the D is unclear. V was pared by 1 base and J by 9 bases, with 3 bases between. Germline CDR1 reads SGHDN; CDR2 reads FVKESK. This CDR3 region has 11 residues. CDR3 DNA: TGTGCCAGCAGCCAAGGATGGGAGCTGTTTTTT. Its translation: CASSQGWELFF.

This sequence joins TRBV9 and TRBJ2-2; TRBD1 matches 7 bases. The CDR3 contains 14 residues. Germline CDR1 is SGDLS and CDR2 is YYNGEE. V trimming: 1 base; J trimming: 6 bases; junction bases outside the gene matches: 3. As DNA, the CDR3 is TGTGCCAGCAGCGTACAAGACAGGGCCGGGGAGCTGTTTTTT. Amino acid sequence: CASSVQDRAGELFF.

This chain joins TRBV7-8 and TRBJ2-7, with TRBD1 as a possible D gene (6 bases). The CDR3 has 15 amino acids. CDR1 and CDR2 from the germline V gene are SGHVS and FQNEAQ. V was pared by 10 bases and J by 5 bases, with 24 bases between. The CDR3 nucleotides are TGTGCCACCCACCGGCCGGACCAGGGGTTACACGAGCAGTACTTC. Translation: CATHRPDQGLHEQYF.

The V and J genes are TRBV7-9 and TRBJ2-1; D tentatively reads TRBD1 or TRBD2 (5 bases each). This CDR3 comprises 15 residues. Germline CDR1 SEHNR, CDR2 FQNEAQ (reference sequence). Trimming removed 5 bases at V and 12 bases at J, with 23 bases between. The CDR3 here is CASSPGLTGLEGQFF. The CDR3 bases are TGTGCCAGCAGCCCTGGTTTAACGGGGCTTGAGGGGCAGTTCTTC.

This chain uses TRBV2 with TRBJ2-7; the D gene is possibly TRBD2 (7 bases). CDR3 length equals 15 residues. Trimming shortened V by 1 base and J by 2 bases, and 12 bases separated the two germline ends. Germline V lookup: CDR1 SNHLY, CDR2 FYNNEI. The CDR3 DNA reads as TGTGCCAGCAGTGAAGGAGGGGGGGATGCCTACGAGCAGTACTTC. Protein: CASSEGGGDAYEQYF.

The chain uses TRBV4-2 and TRBJ2-7, with a possible D match to TRBD1 (6 bases). This CDR3 region has 15 residues. Germline CDR1 reads LGHNA; CDR2 reads YNFKEQ. Trimming shortened V by 0 bases and J by 5 bases, and 14 bases separated the two germline ends. Here the CDR3 reads CASSQDGKGVDEQYF. In DNA form, the CDR3 reads TGTGCCAGCAGCCAAGATGGAAAGGGGGTCGACGAGCAGTACTTC.

The V gene is TRBV7-6, the J gene TRBJ1-5; D ambiguous. V lost 2 bases and J lost 4, with 15 bases in between. Germline values: CDR1 SGHVS, CDR2 FNYEAQ. This CDR3 is 16 amino acids long. CDR3 DNA sequence: TGTGCCAGCAGCTTATACGCCCAAGATCTAAATCAGCCCCAGCATTTT. Protein product: CASSLYAQDLNQPQHF.

The chain links TRBV6-6 to TRBJ2-7, with 7 bases fitting TRBD2. Germline CDR1 MNHNY, CDR2 SVGAGI (reference sequence). The CDR3 has 14 amino acids. The junction had 2 bases not matched to a gene; V was cut back by 2 bases and J by 1 base. Written as DNA, the CDR3 is TGTGCCAGCAGTTACGGCGGGGGATCCTACGAGCAGTACTTC. Amino acid sequence: CASSYGGGSYEQYF.